Detailed here is one T cell receptor beta chain. Its specificity is unknown. The data belong to a study of cytomegalovirus exposure and HLA in healthy donors. Study results and caveats: Reports showed the classifier diagnosing cytomegalovirus status with high specificity and sensitivity. There were three CMV-associated chains whose specificity for CMV antigens was confirmed in vitro.

Donors were drawn from the approximately 130-subject validation cohort, separate from the approximately 670-subject first cohort. Germline CDR1 and CDR2: SEHNR and FQNEAQ (reference sequence). Trimming removed 5 bases from V and 1 base from J; junction bases left unmatched: 3. The CDR3 has 15 residues. Profiled with immunoSEQ multiplex PCR; TCRdb holds only in-frame clones, not every one. The sample shows about 160,000 clones, 75% to 90% of them seen only once. The rearrangement links TRBV7-9 to TRBJ2-2; 8 positions agree with TRBD1. The specimen was PBMCs. The source is a woman younger than 35 in good health and CMV-seronegative. CDR3 sequence (DNA): TGTGCCAGCAGCCGAGGGACAGGGAACACCGGGGAGCTGTTTTTT. Translating it yields CASSRGTGNTGELFF.